Following are 24 T cell receptor beta chains from one sample sequenced in a study of response to subunit inactivated influenza vaccine. TCRdb reanalysed the RT-PCR reads using MiXCR and keeps one entry per CDR3 protein. The top ten clones hold less than 15% of a sample with about 520,000 distinct CDR3 sequences, under 8.5% of them seen once. This sample comprised PBMCs from blood, obtained 23 months after vaccination. All receptors derive from a man aged 45-69 years who received an inactivated influenza vaccine.

In this sample, this clonotype turned up many times. The chain has TRBV5-1 and TRBJ2-3, with D tentatively TRBD1 (6 bases). This CDR3 has 17 residues. CDR1 SGHRS and CDR2 YFSETQ come from the germline V gene. Trimming stripped 4 bases from V and 4 bases from J, with 22 bases between. The CDR3 DNA sequence: TGCGCCAGCAGCCCCCAACCTCAGGGGTTTACTGCAGATACGCAGTATTTT. It is translated as CASSPQPQGFTADTQYF.

V is TRBV12-3 or TRBV12-4 and J is TRBJ2-1; D possibly uses TRBD1 or TRBD2 (6 bases each). CDR3 length: 13 amino acids. With 10 bases removed from V and 5 bases from J, the gap between germline ends came to 15 bases. The DNA of the CDR3 is TGTGCCACCCGGGGGCTAGGTGACAATGAGCAGTTCTTC. It specifies CATRGLGDNEQFF.

This clonotype has more than one count but fewer than ten. The chain has TRBV7-2 and TRBJ2-1; D is ambiguous. There are 16 residues in the CDR3. CDR1 and CDR2 (germline): SGHTA, FQGNSA. The ends were cut back, 5 bases at V and 5 bases at J, with 19 bases in the middle. The CDR3 DNA sequence: TGTGCCAGCAGCGGCCAAGGGTCGCCCTGGGACAATGAGCAGTTCTTC. Translation: CASSGQGSPWDNEQFF.

This clonotype was picked up a small number of times. The rearrangement uses TRBV2 and TRBJ2-6, with D possibly TRBD2 on 5 matching bases. The CDR3 covers 15 residues. The V end lost 2 bases, the J end lost 2 bases, and 7 bases lay between the germline ends. CDR1 and CDR2 from the germline V gene are SNHLY and FYNNEI. The CDR3 region is CASSELGTGANVLTF. The CDR3 coding sequence is TGTGCCAGCAGTGAACTCGGGACTGGGGCCAACGTCCTGACTTTC.

This clonotype was observed many times. The V call is TRBV3-1, the J call TRBJ2-5, with 12 bases lining up with TRBD1. The ends lost 5 bases at V and 5 bases at J; junction bases unmatched: 3. The germline CDR1 and CDR2 sequences are LGHDT and YNNKEL (reference sequence). The CDR3 contains 14 residues. The CDR3 loop reads CASSGTGGAETQYF. DNA of the CDR3: TGTGCCAGCAGCGGGACAGGGGGCGCGGAGACCCAGTACTTC.

V usage is TRBV6-1 and J usage is TRBJ2-5; either TRBD1 or TRBD2 may fit D (5 bases each). Trimming removed 2 bases at V and 5 bases at J, with 9 bases between. CDR1 and CDR2 from the germline V gene are MNHNS and SASEGT. The CDR3 runs 13 residues. This CDR3 is CASSERWGETQYF. The DNA of the CDR3 is TGTGCCAGCAGTGAAAGGTGGGGGGAGACCCAGTACTTC.

V and J are TRBV20-1 and TRBJ2-7; D uncertain. This CDR3 has 12 residues. Trimming took off 1 base at V and 3 bases at J, with 7 bases between the two ends. In germline, CDR1 is DFQATT, CDR2 SNEGSKA (reference sequence). CDR3 protein: CSARGTDYEQYF. The DNA of the CDR3 is TGCAGTGCTAGAGGGACGGACTACGAGCAGTACTTC.

The CDR3 loop is CASTGTGGFETQYF. In DNA, the CDR3 is TGTGCCAGCACCGGGACAGGGGGCTTTGAGACCCAGTACTTC. The chain combines TRBV11-2 with TRBJ2-5; 12 bases align to TRBD1. Germline-derived CDR1 and CDR2 are SGHAT and FQNNGV. The CDR3 runs to 14 residues. With V trimmed by 7 bases and J by 5 bases, 5 bases remained unmatched.

The rearrangement uses TRBV11-2 and TRBJ1-2; D ambiguous. This CDR3 has 13 amino acids. Between the trimmed V and J ends, which lost 5 bases and 8 bases, there was a span of 15 bases. Germline V gene data show CDR1 as SGHAT and CDR2 as FQNNGV. The CDR3 here is CASSITGGQGYTF. CDR3 coding DNA: TGTGCCAGCAGCATAACGGGAGGTCAAGGCTACACCTTC.

In this sample, this clonotype turned up a few times. This rearrangement joins TRBV7-9 to TRBJ2-7; a weak D match, TRBD2 (5 bases). There are 13 residues in the CDR3. Trimming removed 5 bases at V and 1 base at J, with 9 bases between. The V gene's germline CDR1 is SEHNR and CDR2 FQNEAQ (reference sequence). Written as DNA, the CDR3 is TGTGCCAGCAGCAACTCGGGGTCCTACGAGCAGTACTTC. Amino acid sequence: CASSNSGSYEQYF.

The chain combines TRBV5-8 with TRBJ1-6; perhaps TRBD1 as D (5 bases). V was shortened by 3 bases and J by 1 base, with 8 bases between the two germline ends. Germline V CDR1 and CDR2: SGHTS, YDEGEE. The CDR3 is 15 amino acids. This CDR3 is CASSWDVSYNSPLHF. The CDR3 DNA sequence: TGTGCCAGCAGCTGGGACGTTTCCTATAATTCACCCCTCCACTTT.

Only a few counts were recorded for this clonotype. The DNA of the CDR3 is TGCGCCAGCAGACTGGGGACTAGCAGTGAGACCCAGTACTTC. Protein product: CASRLGTSSETQYF. This chain connects TRBV5-1 to TRBJ2-5; 9 nucleotides align to TRBD2. With 5 bases clipped from V and 5 bases from J, the junction kept 7 bases outside the gene matches. Germline values: CDR1 SGHRS, CDR2 YFSETQ. This CDR3 spans 14 amino acids.

At least ten counts were recorded for this clonotype. The chain combines TRBV4-3 with TRBJ1-2, with unresolved D. V lost 0 bases, J lost 3 bases, and 17 bases lay in between. This CDR3 contains 17 residues. Germline V CDR1 and CDR2: LGHNA, YSLEER. The CDR3: CASSQDLRVGNDYGYTF. Written as DNA, the CDR3 is TGCGCCAGCAGCCAAGATCTTCGAGTGGGGAATGACTATGGCTACACCTTC.

This clonotype was counted between two and nine times. V gene TRBV18 combines with J gene TRBJ1-6; possibly TRBD1 for D (5 bases). The V end lost 1 base, the J end lost 0 bases, and 16 bases lay between the germline ends. The CDR3 covers 19 residues. The germline V gene has CDR1 KGHSH and CDR2 LQKENI. The CDR3 protein is CASSPQVSGLSSYNSPLHF. The CDR3 DNA reads TGTGCCAGCTCACCACAAGTGTCAGGGTTGAGCTCCTATAATTCACCCCTCCACTTT.

This clonotype has more than one count but fewer than ten. The rearrangement joins TRBV4-3 to TRBJ2-1, with D possibly TRBD2 on 6 matching bases. The CDR3 loop spans 16 amino acids. Trimming shortened V by 0 bases and J by 3 bases, and 12 bases separated the two germline ends. Germline V gene data show CDR1 as LGHNA and CDR2 as YSLEER. The CDR3 protein is CASSQERRAGYNEQFF. For the CDR3, the DNA is TGCGCCAGCAGCCAAGAGAGGAGGGCGGGCTACAATGAGCAGTTCTTC.

J is TRBJ2-7 and V is TRBV12-3 or TRBV12-4; the D gene is possibly TRBD1 (7 bases). The CDR3 is made up of 14 amino acids. Trimming shortened V by 4 bases and J by 5 bases, and 15 bases separated the two germline ends. CDR3 amino acids: CASSSPPGGHEQYF. CDR3 nucleotide sequence: TGTGCCAGCAGTTCCCCGCCAGGGGGGCACGAGCAGTACTTC.

This clonotype has ten or more counts. V and J are TRBV4-3 and TRBJ1-2, with D possibly matching TRBD1 (6 bases). Germline values: CDR1 LGHNA, CDR2 YSLEER. Trimming removed 4 bases at V and 2 bases at J, with 11 bases between. The CDR3 runs 14 residues. This chain's CDR3 is CASSRQDRNYGYTF. Here the CDR3 DNA reads TGCGCCAGCAGCCGCCAGGACAGAAACTATGGCTACACCTTC.

In its sample, this clonotype was seen a few times. This chain uses TRBV7-2 with TRBJ2-7, with D perhaps matching TRBD1 (5 bases). The germline gives CDR1 SGHTA, CDR2 FQGNSA. The length of the CDR3 is 15 residues. Trimming left V 2 bases short and J 4 bases short, with 15 bases between. CDR3 bases: TGTGCCAGCAGCTTAAGTGGGGCAGTTGTTTACGAGCAGTACTTC. It yields the protein CASSLSGAVVYEQYF. Together with reference TRBV7-2 and TRBJ2-7, the CDR3 gives the full variable domain: GAGVSQSPSNKVTEKGKDVELRCDPISGHTALYWYRQSLGQGLEFLIYFQGNSAPDKSGLPSDRFSAERTGGSVSTLTIQRTQQEDSAVYLCASSLSGAVVYEQYFGPGTRLTVT.

V is TRBV7-9 and J is TRBJ2-2; no reliable D call. Germline lookup yields CDR1 SEHNR and CDR2 FQNEAQ (reference sequence). CDR3 length: 16 amino acids. V dropped 5 bases and J dropped 7 bases, with 20 bases sitting between them. CDR3 protein: CASSLNTAIRVGELFF. DNA for the CDR3: TGTGCCAGCAGCCTCAACACGGCAATCCGAGTCGGGGAGCTGTTTTTT.

At least ten counts were recorded for this clonotype. The genes are TRBV13 and TRBJ2-7; D assignment may be TRBD1 or TRBD2 (5 bases each). V was shortened by 2 bases and J by 2 bases, with 13 bases between the two germline ends. Germline loops: CDR1 PRHDT, CDR2 FYEKMQ (reference sequence). This CDR3 region has 15 residues. The DNA for the CDR3 is TGTGCCAGCAGCTTACTAGGGACGATCCCCTACGAGCAGTACTTC. Amino acids: CASSLLGTIPYEQYF.

In its sample, this clonotype was seen a few times. This sequence joins TRBV20-1 and TRBJ1-5; D is uncertain. The CDR3 totals 12 residues. V lost 3 bases to trimming and J lost 5 bases, with 8 bases between them. Germline V gene sequence: CDR1 DFQATT, CDR2 SNEGSKA (reference sequence). The CDR3 is CSASKQDQPQHF. DNA of the CDR3: TGCAGTGCTAGTAAACAAGATCAGCCCCAGCATTTT.

This clonotype was seen more than once but under ten times. The chain couples TRBV4-2 to TRBJ2-1; possible D gene TRBD2, 6 bases. Per germline, CDR1 LGHNA and CDR2 YNFKEQ. This CDR3 contains 16 residues. Deletions cut 1 base from V and 3 bases from J, with 13 bases between. As DNA, the CDR3 is TGTGCCAGCAGCCAAGTGGGCGGGGATGACTACAATGAGCAGTTCTTC. Amino acids: CASSQVGGDDYNEQFF.

This clonotype occurred many times. This chain joins TRBV7-7 and TRBJ2-7; possibly TRBD1 for D (6 bases). Germline V gene sequence: CDR1 SSHAT, CDR2 FNYEAQ (reference sequence). Trimming pared 5 bases from V and 0 bases from J, leaving 11 bases between. This CDR3 comprises 14 residues. DNA for the CDR3: TGTGCCAGCAGCCCCTCGACAGGCTCCTACGAGCAGTACTTC. Its translation: CASSPSTGSYEQYF.

This clonotype was observed at least ten times. The chain joins TRBV6-1 to TRBJ2-3; D is uncertain. CDR3 length: 14 residues. Germline loops: CDR1 MNHNS, CDR2 SASEGT. Trimming shortened V by 5 bases and J by 4 bases, and 13 bases separated the two germline ends. CDR3 nucleotide sequence: TGTGCCAGCAGTCCAGATCTGAATGCAGATACGCAGTATTTT. This gives the protein CASSPDLNADTQYF.